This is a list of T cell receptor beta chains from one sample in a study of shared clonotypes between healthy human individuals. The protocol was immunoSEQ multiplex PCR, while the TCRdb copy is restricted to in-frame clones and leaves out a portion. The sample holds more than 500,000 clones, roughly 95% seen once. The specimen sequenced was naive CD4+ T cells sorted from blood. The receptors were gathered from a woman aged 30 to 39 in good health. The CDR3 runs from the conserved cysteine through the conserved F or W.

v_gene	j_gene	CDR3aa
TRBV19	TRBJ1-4	CASREATNEKLFF
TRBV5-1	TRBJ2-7	CASSLNGQSYEQYF
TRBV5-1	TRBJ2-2	CASSLRGQTNTGELFF
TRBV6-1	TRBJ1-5	CASTEGAGLGQPQHF
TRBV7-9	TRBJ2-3	CASSPPGAVADTQYF
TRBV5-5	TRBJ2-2	CASSRTSPGELFF
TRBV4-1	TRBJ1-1	CASSQERRERIGTEAFF
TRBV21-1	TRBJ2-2	CASSKVQYPANTGELFF
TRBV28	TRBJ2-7	CASSSSGGPRIEQYF
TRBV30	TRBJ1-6	CAWRHRWGGFGNSPLHF